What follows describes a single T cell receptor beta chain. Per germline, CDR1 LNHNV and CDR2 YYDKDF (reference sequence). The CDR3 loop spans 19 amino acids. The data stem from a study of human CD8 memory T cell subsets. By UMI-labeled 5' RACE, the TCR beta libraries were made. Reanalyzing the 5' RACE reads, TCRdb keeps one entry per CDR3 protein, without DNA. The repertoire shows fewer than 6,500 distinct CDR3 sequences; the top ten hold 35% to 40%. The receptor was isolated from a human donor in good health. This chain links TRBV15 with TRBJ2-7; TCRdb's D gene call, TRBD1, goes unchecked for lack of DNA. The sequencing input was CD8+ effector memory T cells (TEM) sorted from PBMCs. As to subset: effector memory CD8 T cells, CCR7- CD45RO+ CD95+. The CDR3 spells CATSRLGQGAIPSVYEQYF.